These 20 T cell receptor beta chains were sequenced from one sample in a study of T cell responses to AZD1222 COVID-19 vaccine. Only in-frame clones appear in the TCRdb table, and some are missing; sequencing was by immunoSEQ multiplex PCR. The repertoire holds over 120,000 clones, with nearly 95% as singletons. The input for sequencing was peripheral blood, taken 28 days after the second AZD1222 dose. These receptors originate from an adult who received the AZD1222 COVID-19 vaccine.

The rearrangement links TRBV9 to TRBJ2-1; 9 bases match TRBD1. V lost 0 bases, J lost 7 bases, and 2 bases stayed unmatched. This CDR3 is 14 amino acids long. Germline CDR1 is SGDLS and CDR2 is YYNGEE. CDR3 in DNA: TGTGCCAGCAGCGTAGAGGGGACAGGGAATGAGCAGTTCTTC. It is translated as CASSVEGTGNEQFF.

The V gene is TRBV7-8, the J gene TRBJ2-1, with D perhaps TRBD1 or TRBD2 (5 bases each). CDR1 is SGHVS and CDR2 is FQNEAQ in the germline V gene. The CDR3 runs 13 residues. V was pared by 4 bases and J by 7 bases, with 11 bases between. CDR3 sequence reads: CASSWRWGNEQFF. The DNA of the CDR3 is TGTGCCAGCAGCTGGAGGTGGGGGAATGAGCAGTTCTTC.

This chain joins TRBV12-3 or TRBV12-4 and TRBJ1-1; D perhaps matches TRBD1 (6 bases). The CDR3 contains 12 residues. Deletions cut 7 bases from V and 10 bases from J, with 16 bases between. CDR3: CASTTRGSGAFF. Written as DNA, the CDR3 is TGTGCCAGCACCACCAGGGGTTCGGGAGCTTTCTTT.

This chain connects TRBV7-9 to TRBJ1-1; D call uncertain. The CDR3 is made up of 17 amino acids. V was shortened by 3 bases and J by 0 bases, with 17 bases between the two germline ends. The germline V gene encodes CDR1 SEHNR and CDR2 FQNEAQ (reference sequence). The CDR3 here is CASSLFLRTAMNTEAFF. In DNA form, the CDR3 reads TGTGCCAGCAGCTTGTTCCTGCGGACGGCTATGAACACTGAAGCTTTCTTT. Full variable domain (missing parts from reference TRBV7-9 and TRBJ1-1): DTGVSQNPRHKITKRGQNVTFRCDPISEHNRLYWYRQTLGQGPEFLTYFQNEAQLEKSRLLSDRFSAERPKGSFSTLEIQRTEQGDSAMYLCASSLFLRTAMNTEAFFGQGTRLTVV.

The V and J genes are TRBV6-2 or TRBV6-3 and TRBJ1-2; D gene unclear. V was trimmed by 2 bases and J by 4 bases, leaving 5 bases between them. The V gene's germline CDR1 is MNHEY and CDR2 SVGEGT. The CDR3 spans 12 residues. The CDR3 DNA reads TGTGCCAGCAGTTACGTGGGCTATGGCTACACCTTC. Its translation: CASSYVGYGYTF.

The J gene is TRBJ1-5, the V gene TRBV5-1, with D possibly being TRBD1 (5 bases). This CDR3 is 15 amino acids long. V was trimmed by 4 bases and J by 0 bases, leaving 11 bases between them. From germline, CDR1 is SGHRS and CDR2 YFSETQ. The CDR3 sequence: CASSPEGYSNQPQHF. The CDR3 bases are TGCGCCAGCAGCCCGGAGGGGTATAGCAATCAGCCCCAGCATTTT.

The chain recombines TRBV28 with TRBJ1-4; no reliable D call. The length of the CDR3 is 15 residues. Germline values: CDR1 MDHEN, CDR2 SYDVKM. The V end lost 5 bases, the J end lost 0 bases, and 10 bases lay between the germline ends. CDR3 coding DNA: TGTGCCAGCAGTGGCGGGATCCCAACTAATGAAAAACTGTTTTTT. It is translated as CASSGGIPTNEKLFF.

This chain connects TRBV2 to TRBJ2-2; D may be TRBD2 (6 bases). Trimming cost V 6 bases and J 5 bases, with 13 bases left between them. This CDR3 is 14 amino acids long. CDR1 and CDR2 (germline): SNHLY, FYNNEI. In DNA, the CDR3 is TGTGCCAGCAGCGTGGCCCGGGGGACCGGGGAGCTGTTTTTT. It codes for CASSVARGTGELFF. The full variable domain, with the rest looked up from reference TRBV2 and TRBJ2-2, is EPEVTQTPSHQVTQMGQEVILRCVPISNHLYFYWYRQILGQKVEFLVSFYNNEISEKSEIFDDQFSVERPDGSNFTLKIRSTKLEDSAMYFCASSVARGTGELFFGEGSRLTVL.

The J gene is TRBJ2-1, the V gene TRBV9; tentative D call: TRBD2 (6 bases). This CDR3 has 16 amino acids. Trimming pared 1 base from V and 1 base from J, leaving 12 bases between. Germline values: CDR1 SGDLS, CDR2 YYNGEE. For the CDR3, the DNA is TGTGCCAGCAGCGTACTAGGGACTTATTCCTACAATGAGCAGTTCTTC. Its protein product is CASSVLGTYSYNEQFF. Based on the CDR3 plus reference TRBV9 and TRBJ2-1, the full variable domain is DSGVTQTPKHLITATGQRVTLRCSPRSGDLSVYWYQQSLDQGLQFLIQYYNGEERAKGNILERFSAQQFPDLHSELNLSSLELGDSALYFCASSVLGTYSYNEQFFGPGTRLTVL.

This clone was detected a few times. V and J are TRBV4-1 and TRBJ1-5; 7 positions agree with TRBD1. V lost 4 bases and J lost 7; bases outside the gene matches: 10. Germline CDR1 MGHRA, CDR2 YSYEKL. The length of the CDR3 is 15 residues. CDR3 bases: TGCGCCAGCAGCCGAATGACAGGGCATAACCAGCCCCAGCATTTT. Translated: CASSRMTGHNQPQHF.

The rearrangement uses TRBV6-2 or TRBV6-3 and TRBJ2-1; 10 bases match TRBD2. CDR1 is MNHEY, CDR2 SVGEGT, per germline. The J segment lost 5 bases and the V segment lost 0 bases, leaving 7 bases of the junction unmatched. This CDR3 has 17 residues. The CDR3 DNA sequence: TGTGCCAGCAGTTACTCGAGCCTAGCGGGAGATCACAATGAGCAGTTCTTC. It specifies CASSYSSLAGDHNEQFF.

The J gene is TRBJ2-1, the V gene TRBV7-7, with TRBD2 as a possible D gene (5 bases). The CDR3 contains 14 residues. From germline, CDR1 is SSHAT and CDR2 FNYEAQ (reference sequence). V gave up 2 bases and J gave up 7 bases, with 12 bases separating them. CDR3 nucleotides: TGTGCCAGCAGCTTAAGCGGACCCACAAATGAGCAGTTCTTC. It is translated as CASSLSGPTNEQFF.

The chain is built from TRBV7-3 and TRBJ2-1; D is uncertain. V was shortened by 5 bases and J by 12 bases, with 23 bases between the two germline ends. The CDR3 runs to 15 residues. CDR1 SGHTA and CDR2 FQGTGA come from the germline V gene. The CDR3 nucleotides are TGTGCCAGCAGCCCGACCACATCGAACAGTGTTGGGCAGTTCTTC. This codes for CASSPTTSNSVGQFF.

The V and J genes are TRBV10-1 and TRBJ2-2; no clear D gene. Trimming took 6 bases from V and 1 from J, leaving 3 bases between them. This CDR3 contains 12 residues. Germline V CDR1 and CDR2: WNHNN, SYGVQD (reference sequence). The CDR3 nucleotides read TGCGCCAGCAGGGAGAACACCGGGGAGCTGTTTTTT. Translated: CASRENTGELFF.

The chain uses TRBV4-1 and TRBJ1-1; weak D call: TRBD1 (6 bases). This CDR3 spans 17 amino acids. The germline V gene has CDR1 MGHRA and CDR2 YSYEKL. Trimming stripped 0 bases from V and 2 bases from J, with 16 bases between. DNA of the CDR3: TGCGCCAGCAGCCAAGATAGCATGGGGGCCCTTAACACTGAAGCTTTCTTT. Translated, it gives CASSQDSMGALNTEAFF.

J is TRBJ2-1 and V is TRBV28; D possibly corresponds to TRBD2 (6 bases). The CDR3 length is 13 residues. The germline CDR1 and CDR2 sequences are MDHEN and SYDVKM. The germline V and J ends were trimmed by 8 bases and 0 bases, with 8 bases remaining between them. The CDR3 nucleotides read TGTGCCAGCGGGGACTTCTCCTACAATGAGCAGTTCTTC. Encoded protein: CASGDFSYNEQFF.

This rearrangement joins TRBV7-8 to TRBJ2-1, with 7 bases matching TRBD1. Per the germline V gene, CDR1 is SGHVS and CDR2 is FQNEAQ. V lost 1 base to trimming and J lost 4 bases; unmatched junction nucleotides: 4. CDR3 length: 15 residues. The CDR3 is CASSLGGTVYNEQFF. DNA for the CDR3: TGTGCCAGCAGCTTAGGGGGGACAGTGTACAATGAGCAGTTCTTC.

DNA of the CDR3: TGTGCCAGCAACATGGGACCGACCCTCTACAATGAGCAGTTCTTC. This codes for CASNMGPTLYNEQFF. The rearrangement joins TRBV2 to TRBJ2-1; D is possibly TRBD1 or TRBD2 (5 bases each). Trimming removed 7 bases at V and 3 bases at J, with 16 bases between. This CDR3 has 15 residues. Germline loops: CDR1 SNHLY, CDR2 FYNNEI. Full variable domain (rest looked up from reference TRBV2 and TRBJ2-1): EPEVTQTPSHQVTQMGQEVILRCVPISNHLYFYWYRQILGQKVEFLVSFYNNEISEKSEIFDDQFSVERPDGSNFTLKIRSTKLEDSAMYFCASNMGPTLYNEQFFGPGTRLTVL.

This sequence joins TRBV19 and TRBJ1-1; D might be TRBD1 (5 bases). The CDR3 loop spans 14 amino acids. Germline V lookup: CDR1 LNHDA, CDR2 SQIVND (reference sequence). The germline V and J ends were trimmed by 2 bases and 4 bases, with 11 bases remaining between them. CDR3 nucleotides: TGTGCCAGTAGTATACAGGGTGTGGTCACTGAAGCTTTCTTT. Encoded protein: CASSIQGVVTEAFF.

The CDR3 sequence is CASSRLRGPFTNEKLFF. DNA of the CDR3: TGTGCCAGCAGCCGACTCAGGGGTCCCTTCACTAATGAAAAACTGTTTTTT. J is TRBJ1-4 and V is TRBV28; a weak D match, TRBD1 (6 bases). Germline values: CDR1 MDHEN, CDR2 SYDVKM. V lost 6 bases to trimming and J lost 2 bases, with 19 bases between them. The length of the CDR3 is 17 residues.